Reported below is one TCR beta chain. This sample was included in a study of blood T cell repertoires in COVID-19. Measured with immunoSEQ multiplex PCR; TCRdb has only the in-frame clones, and not every one. Of under 150,000 clones in the sample, approximately 83% were seen once. The V end was cut by 8 bases, the J end by 8 bases, with 18 bases between. This CDR3 has 13 amino acids. This TCR came from a woman aged 55-70 years with COVID-19, enrolled during active disease. This chain joins TRBV12-3 or TRBV12-4 and TRBJ1-2; D remains unclear. Sequences were obtained from peripheral blood. In DNA form, the CDR3 reads TGTGCCAGCGATTCCGGGGAGGAGAACGGCTACACCTTC. It yields the protein CASDSGEENGYTF.